A single T cell receptor (beta chain) is shown here with its context. The table lists this clonotype with a few counts. It lacks a known antigen. No clone much larger than this one lies a single base away; base qualities are absent. The sample comes from a study of T cell repertoires in cytomegalovirus infection (dated by TCRdb to between 2018 and 2021). For the study in its entirety: Peptide stimulations targeted recently identified HLA-C-restricted CMV epitopes, whose presentation resists viral immunomodulation, together with well-studied HLA-B-restricted epitopes. Donor HLA type was relevant to the analysis, because carriage of CMV infection together with the matching HLA type was indicated by public TCR beta signatures. Results and caveats for the whole study, not just this receptor: The ex vivo response was dominated by HLA-C-restricted CMV-specific TCR beta clonotypes, and the single most frequent clonotype in two of eight donors was supplied by these HLA-C-restricted clonotypes. In both this cohort and an independent roughly 360-donor cohort, the cumulative frequency of public TCR beta family members distinguished carriers of CMV infection plus the relevant HLA type.

The germline ends are 17 bases apart after V is trimmed by 3 bases and J by 5 bases. There are 16 amino acids in the CDR3, from cysteine to phenylalanine inclusive. Only CDR3 DNA is held: 48 bases, read in frame from base 1. The germline V gene (reference sequence) supplies CDR1 LNHDA and CDR2 SQIVND. Per the publication, the treatment or condition label means: in vitro stimulation with specific CMV peptide epitopes to enrich CMV-specific T cells. TCRdb records Illumina HiSeq 1500 as the sequencer. The public reads were reprocessed in TCRdb via fastp at Q25 and MiXCR, keeping in-frame beta chains. Merged by CDR3 protein, the rows form single entries marked with the most common genes and DNA. In this sample the table shows around 340,000 distinct CDR3 sequences, 25% to 30% of which occur a single time. The top ten hold around 20% of the sample.

Material: cultured PBMCs, obtained from culture after CMV antigen stimulation. The clonotype originates from a human donor in good health (CMV status not recorded). Some clones in this sample may be carry-over from other donors' samples. This chain joins TRBV19 to TRBJ2-1, and the D gene may be TRBD2, 6 bases matching. CDR3 sequence: CASSIPGGGLNNEQFF. In nucleotides, the sequence is TGTGCCAGTAGTATTCCCGGGGGAGGTCTAAACAATGAGCAGTTCTTC.